This TCR beta chain was sequenced for a study of T cell clonotyping in hematopoietic cell transplantation. Study overall: Cytoreduction preceded collection of pretransplant recipient samples. Whole-study results and caveats: Recipient TCR diversity dropped after transplant; expanded clonotypes rose from day 30 to 180. Without cell sorting, CD4 versus CD8 contributions remain unresolved.

As to time point: recipient sample about 28 days before transplant, after cytoreduction. Data came from immunoSEQ multiplex PCR; TCRdb stores just in-frame clones and leaves some out. The profile covers about 41,000 clones, with around 83% appearing a single time and about 5.4% taken by the ten largest. Germline-derived CDR1 and CDR2 are LNHNV and YYDKDF (reference sequence). Trimming shortened V by 0 bases and J by 5 bases, and 8 bases separated the two germline ends. CDR3 length: 13 amino acids. For this clone: As yet, its antigen is unknown.

The chain joins TRBV15 to TRBJ2-7; D is unclear. The TCR comes from a man aged 55 to 70 with myelodysplastic syndrome. Some clones in this sample may be carry-over from other donors' samples. This specimen consisted of peripheral blood mononuclear cells, obtained before stem cell transplant. The CDR3 bases are TGTGCCACCAGCAGAGAGTGGAGCCACGAGCAGTACTTC. Its protein product is CATSREWSHEQYF.